The next 25 T cell receptor beta chains were all read from a single sample in a study of CD4 T cells in relation to SARS-CoV-2 and coronaviruses (dated by TCRdb to 2020 to 2023). Receptor libraries were prepared by the immunoSEQ multiplex PCR assay. Here the immuneACCESS table is served through TCRdb, limited to in-frame sequences with V and J called. Missing clones are a known gap in these copies; in checked studies unresolved V genes cover under half, and the rest lacks a known reason. For this sample the table gives roughly 61,000 clones, of which about nine tenths were detected only once. Of the sample, more than 1.1% is held by the ten largest clones. CD4+ T cells from unexposed donors were collected before the COVID-19 pandemic (2011-2018). Sequenced material: memory CD4+ T cells from PBMCs. The cell subset or site label of this sample denotes: memory (non-naive) CD4+ T cells. The receptors were gathered from a human donor in good health.

The chain employs TRBV30 and TRBJ2-7; no clear D gene. The CDR3 consists of 12 residues. Deletions cut 3 bases from V and 2 bases from J, with 8 bases between. From germline, CDR1 is GTSNPN and CDR2 SVGIG (reference sequence). Here the CDR3 DNA reads TGTGCCTGGAGGACGGGTGCCTACGAGCAGTACTTC. Its protein is CAWRTGAYEQYF.

The rearrangement links TRBV18 to TRBJ2-2, with 7 bases aligning to TRBD2. J lost 0 bases, V lost 0 bases, and 10 bases had no gene match. The germline V gene encodes CDR1 KGHSH and CDR2 LQKENI. The length of the CDR3 is 19 residues. The CDR3 here is CASSPPRASGPTNTGELFF. The CDR3 nucleotides read TGTGCCAGCTCACCACCGCGGGCTAGCGGCCCCACGAACACCGGGGAGCTGTTTTTT.

The genes are TRBV29-1 and TRBJ2-2; D unclear. The germline V and J ends were trimmed by 5 bases and 3 bases, with 7 bases remaining between them. The CDR3 runs to 12 residues. Per germline, CDR1 SQVTM and CDR2 ANQGSEA. In DNA, the CDR3 is TGCAGCGTTTCCAGTTACACCGGGGAGCTGTTTTTT. Its protein is CSVSSYTGELFF.

The chain couples TRBV18 to TRBJ2-1; 10 positions agree with TRBD2. This CDR3 has 14 residues. The junction had 5 bases not matched to a gene; V was cut back by 4 bases and J by 8 bases. The germline V gene encodes CDR1 KGHSH and CDR2 LQKENI. This CDR3 reads CASSRLAGTDEQFF. The DNA for the CDR3 is TGTGCCAGCTCACGACTAGCGGGTACAGATGAGCAGTTCTTC.

The chain uses TRBV27 and TRBJ2-3; TRBD1 aligns across 8 bases. From germline, CDR1 is MNHEY and CDR2 SMNVEV (reference sequence). The CDR3 is 16 amino acids. Germline trimming cut 8 bases from V and 5 bases from J; bases unmatched to any gene: 15. CDR3 coding DNA: TGTGCCAGCGCACTGCACCTGGGGACAGGCGGAGATACGCAGTATTTT. Amino acids: CASALHLGTGGDTQYF.

The chain recombines TRBV15 with TRBJ2-7, with 10 bases matching TRBD1. The germline V gene has CDR1 LNHNV and CDR2 YYDKDF (reference sequence). This CDR3 region has 16 residues. V shed 3 bases, J shed 0 bases, and the junction held 5 bases outside the gene matches. Here the CDR3 reads CATSRGDRGSSYEQYF. The CDR3 DNA is TGTGCCACCAGCAGGGGGGACAGGGGAAGCTCCTACGAGCAGTACTTC.

This sequence joins TRBV19 and TRBJ2-7, with D perhaps matching TRBD2 (6 bases). V was shortened by 5 bases and J by 3 bases, with 14 bases between the two germline ends. Germline loops: CDR1 LNHDA, CDR2 SQIVND (reference sequence). This CDR3 is 14 amino acids long. This CDR3 is CASSDRDSNYEQYF. The CDR3 coding sequence is TGTGCCAGTAGTGACCGGGACTCCAACTACGAGCAGTACTTC.

This rearrangement joins TRBV25-1 to TRBJ2-1; D is ambiguous. Germline V lookup: CDR1 MGHDK, CDR2 SYGVNS. Trimming took off 2 bases at V and 0 bases at J, with 11 bases between the two ends. This CDR3 is built from 16 residues. The CDR3 sequence: CASSEENWPSYNEQFF. In DNA form, the CDR3 reads TGTGCCAGCAGTGAAGAGAACTGGCCCTCCTACAATGAGCAGTTCTTC.

The genes are TRBV5-4 and TRBJ2-1; the match to TRBD2 covers 7 bases. The germline CDR1 and CDR2 sequences are SGHNT and YYREEE (reference sequence). The trim removed 7 bases at V and 2 bases at J, leaving 9 bases unmatched. CDR3 length: 15 residues. The CDR3, as DNA: TGTGCCAGCCGACTAGGCGGGGGACCCTACAATGAGCAGTTCTTC. It translates to CASRLGGGPYNEQFF.

This clone was observed a few times. The J gene is TRBJ1-5, the V gene TRBV28; D remains unclear. The germline gives CDR1 MDHEN, CDR2 SYDVKM. CDR3 length equals 15 residues. V shed 6 bases and J shed 9 bases, with 21 bases lying between them. The CDR3 nucleotides read TGTGCCAGCAGGCCACAAGGTGAGGGAGGTAGGCCCCAGCATTTT. It codes for CASRPQGEGGRPQHF.

J is TRBJ1-1 and V is TRBV3-1 (or the pseudogene TRBV3-2); D uncertain. With 0 bases removed from V and 1 base from J, the gap between germline ends came to 12 bases. The CDR3 sequence is 16 residues long. Germline CDR1 is LGHDT and CDR2 is YNNKEL (reference sequence). The CDR3 loop is CASSQDRVARNTEAFF. CDR3 nucleotide sequence: TGTGCCAGCAGCCAAGATCGGGTCGCCCGGAACACTGAAGCTTTCTTT.

V gene TRBV19 combines with J gene TRBJ2-1; weak D call: TRBD2 (5 bases). Germline V gene data show CDR1 as LNHDA and CDR2 as SQIVND (reference sequence). Trimming pared 5 bases from V and 4 bases from J, leaving 12 bases between. The CDR3 length is 14 residues. This CDR3 reads CASSVLANYNEQFF. The CDR3, as DNA: TGTGCCAGTAGTGTCCTAGCCAATTACAATGAGCAGTTCTTC.

The rearrangement joins TRBV6-5 to TRBJ2-5, with no clear D. CDR3 length equals 11 residues. Germline assignment: CDR1 MNHEY and CDR2 SVGAGI. The V end was cut by 5 bases, the J end by 4 bases, with 5 bases between. The CDR3 DNA is TGTGCCAGCAGTAATTCAGAGACCCAGTACTTC. The encoded protein is CASSNSETQYF.

This clone was detected once. The chain combines TRBV5-1 with TRBJ2-3; 12 bases map to TRBD2. Germline loops: CDR1 SGHRS, CDR2 YFSETQ. Germline trimming cut 5 bases from V and 2 bases from J; bases unmatched to any gene: 9. The CDR3 is 17 residues long. The CDR3 region has the DNA TGCGCCAGCAGGCCACATGGACTAGCGGGGCCCACAGATACGCAGTATTTT. Protein sequence: CASRPHGLAGPTDTQYF.

V and J are TRBV28 and TRBJ1-4, with D possibly TRBD1 on 5 matching bases. The CDR3 extends over 15 amino acids. In germline, CDR1 is MDHEN, CDR2 SYDVKM. V gave up 6 bases and J gave up 10 bases, with 21 bases separating them. CDR3 loop: CASRERTLGRGKLFF. The CDR3 bases are TGTGCCAGCAGAGAGCGGACACTGGGACGAGGAAAACTGTTTTTT.

The chain has TRBV5-4 and TRBJ1-1, with D tentatively TRBD1 (6 bases). This CDR3 has 15 residues. CDR1 is SGHNT and CDR2 is YYREEE in the germline V gene (reference sequence). The V and J ends lost 0 bases and 10 bases respectively, with 19 bases between them. CDR3 sequence reads: CASSLVGASAQGAFF. CDR3 bases: TGTGCCAGCAGCTTGGTGGGGGCCAGCGCCCAAGGAGCTTTCTTT.

The gene calls are TRBV5-4 and TRBJ1-2, with a weak D call TRBD1 (5 bases). V gave up 4 bases and J gave up 5 bases, with 27 bases separating them. The CDR3 is 18 residues long. Germline-derived CDR1 and CDR2 are SGHNT and YYREEE (reference sequence). In DNA form, the CDR3 reads TGTGCCAGCAGCACCAAGGGACGAGGGGCGGACGGGCCTTATGGCTACACCTTC. It codes for CASSTKGRGADGPYGYTF.

This clone was picked up a small number of times. V is TRBV6-6 and J is TRBJ1-1; TRBD1 is a possible D gene (6 bases). Germline-derived CDR1 and CDR2 are MNHNY and SVGAGI (reference sequence). CDR3 length: 13 amino acids. V lost 2 bases, J lost 4 bases, and 8 bases lay in between. The CDR3 spells CASSYGGTTEAFF. The CDR3 region has the DNA TGTGCCAGCAGTTACGGGGGCACCACTGAAGCTTTCTTT.

V is TRBV19 and J is TRBJ1-2; possibly TRBD1 for D (6 bases). The germline CDR1 and CDR2 sequences are LNHDA and SQIVND (reference sequence). CDR3 length: 14 amino acids. The V and J ends lost 3 bases and 2 bases respectively, with 10 bases between them. DNA for the CDR3: TGTGCCAGTAGTATTCGGGGACAAAACTATGGCTACACCTTC. It encodes CASSIRGQNYGYTF.

This chain connects TRBV28 to TRBJ1-1; TRBD1 might be the D (5 bases). From germline, CDR1 is MDHEN and CDR2 SYDVKM. The CDR3 runs to 13 residues. Trimming removed 6 bases at V and 10 bases at J, with 18 bases between. The CDR3 spells CASRGPVTVGAFF. CDR3 sequence (DNA): TGTGCCAGCAGGGGACCGGTCACTGTTGGAGCTTTCTTT.

The chain carries TRBV19 and TRBJ1-1; TRBD1 matches at 7 bases. V shed 7 bases, J shed 3 bases, and the junction held 8 bases outside the gene matches. This CDR3 is 14 amino acids long. CDR1 is LNHDA and CDR2 is SQIVND in the germline V gene (reference sequence). Written as DNA, the CDR3 is TGTGCCAGTAACGCGGGACAGTCTTACACTGAAGCTTTCTTT. Protein: CASNAGQSYTEAFF. The full variable domain, its missing parts supplied by reference TRBV19 and TRBJ1-1, is DGGITQSPKYLFRKEGQNVTLSCEQNLNHDAMYWYRQDPGQGLRLIYYSQIVNDFQKGDIAEGYSVSREKKESFPLTVTSAQKNPTAFYLCASNAGQSYTEAFFGQGTRLTVV.

The chain is built from TRBV7-8 and TRBJ1-2, with D possibly TRBD1 on 6 matching bases. Trimming took 1 base from V and 4 from J, leaving 19 bases between them. CDR1 is SGHVS and CDR2 is FQNEAQ in the germline V gene. There are 17 residues in the CDR3. CDR3 coding DNA: TGTGCCAGCAGCTTAGGCATCCTACAGGGTTTTTCCTATGGCTACACCTTC. Translation gives CASSLGILQGFSYGYTF. Drawing the rest from reference TRBV7-8 and TRBJ1-2, the complete variable domain is GAGVSQSPRYKVAKRGQDVALRCDPISGHVSLFWYQQALGQGPEFLTYFQNEAQLDKSGLPSDRFFAERPEGSVSTLKIQRTQQEDSAVYLCASSLGILQGFSYGYTFGSGTRLTVV.

The rearrangement links TRBV7-8 to TRBJ1-5, with a possible D match to TRBD1 (5 bases). There are 15 residues in the CDR3. In germline, CDR1 is SGHVS, CDR2 FQNEAQ. The V end was cut by 5 bases, the J end by 4 bases, with 15 bases between. This chain's CDR3 is CASSLTGRLNQPQHF. The CDR3 DNA reads as TGTGCCAGCAGCCTAACGGGACGTCTGAATCAGCCCCAGCATTTT.

This chain uses TRBV6-5 with TRBJ1-2; TRBD1 agrees at 9 bases. Germline CDR1 reads MNHEY; CDR2 reads SVGAGI. The CDR3 runs to 15 residues. V lost 5 bases to trimming and J lost 2 bases; unmatched junction nucleotides: 6. CDR3 sequence reads: CASSPTGGPNYGYTF. CDR3 in DNA: TGTGCCAGCAGTCCAACAGGGGGCCCCAACTATGGCTACACCTTC.

The chain has TRBV27 and TRBJ1-5, with 9 bases fitting TRBD1. CDR1 is MNHEY and CDR2 is SMNVEV in the germline V gene (reference sequence). This CDR3 spans 17 amino acids. The J segment lost 3 bases and the V segment lost 5 bases, leaving 11 bases of the junction unmatched. CDR3: CASSRDSGTGTNQPQHF. The CDR3 DNA follows: TGTGCCAGCAGTCGCGACTCCGGGACAGGGACCAATCAGCCCCAGCATTTT.